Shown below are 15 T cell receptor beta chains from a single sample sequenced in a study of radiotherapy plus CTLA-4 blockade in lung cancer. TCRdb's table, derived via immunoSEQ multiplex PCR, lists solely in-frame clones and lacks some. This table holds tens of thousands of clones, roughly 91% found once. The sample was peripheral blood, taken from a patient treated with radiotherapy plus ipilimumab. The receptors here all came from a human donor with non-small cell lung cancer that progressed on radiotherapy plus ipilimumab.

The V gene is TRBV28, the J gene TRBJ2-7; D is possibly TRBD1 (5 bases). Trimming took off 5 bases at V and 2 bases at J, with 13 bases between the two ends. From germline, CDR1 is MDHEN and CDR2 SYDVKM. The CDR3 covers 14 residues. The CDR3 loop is CASSPLRTPYEQYV. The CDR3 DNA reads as TGTGCCAGCAGTCCTTTAAGGACACCCTACGAGCAGTACGTC.

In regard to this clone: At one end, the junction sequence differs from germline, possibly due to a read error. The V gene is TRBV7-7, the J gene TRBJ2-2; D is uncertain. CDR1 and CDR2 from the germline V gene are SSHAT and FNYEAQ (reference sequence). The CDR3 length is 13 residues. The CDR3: CASSPTLFGELFF. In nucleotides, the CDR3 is TGTGCTAGCAGCCCGACACTATTCGGGGAGCTGTTTTTT.

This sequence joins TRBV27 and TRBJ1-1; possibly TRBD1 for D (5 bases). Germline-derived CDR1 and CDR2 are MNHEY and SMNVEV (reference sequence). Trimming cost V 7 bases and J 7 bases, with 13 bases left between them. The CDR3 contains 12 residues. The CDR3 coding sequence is TGTGCCAGCAAAGACCCCGGGGGTGAAGCTTTCTTT. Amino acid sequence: CASKDPGGEAFF.

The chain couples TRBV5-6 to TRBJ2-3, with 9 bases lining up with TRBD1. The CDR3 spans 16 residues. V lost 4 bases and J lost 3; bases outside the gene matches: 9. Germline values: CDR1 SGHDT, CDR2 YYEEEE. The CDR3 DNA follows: TGTGCCAGCAGCGAAGCCGGGACAGGGACGACAGATACGCAGTATTTT. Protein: CASSEAGTGTTDTQYF. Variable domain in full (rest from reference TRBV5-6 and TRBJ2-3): DAGVTQSPTHLIKTRGQQVTLRCSPKSGHDTVSWYQQALGQGPQFIFQYYEEEERQRGNFPDRFSGHQFPNYSSELNVNALLLGDSALYLCASSEAGTGTTDTQYFGPGTRLTVL.

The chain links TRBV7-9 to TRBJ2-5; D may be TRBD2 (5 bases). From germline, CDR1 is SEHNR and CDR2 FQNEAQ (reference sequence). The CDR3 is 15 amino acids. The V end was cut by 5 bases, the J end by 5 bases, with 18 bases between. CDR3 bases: TGTGCCAGCAGCAGGACCCTCCAACTAGGGGAGACCCAGTACTTC. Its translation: CASSRTLQLGETQYF.

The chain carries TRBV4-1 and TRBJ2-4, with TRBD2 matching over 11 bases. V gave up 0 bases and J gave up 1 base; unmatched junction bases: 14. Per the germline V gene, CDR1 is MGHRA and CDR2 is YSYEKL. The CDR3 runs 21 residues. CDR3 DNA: TGCGCCAGCAGCCAAGAGGCTAGCGGGAGGCTTTGGGGACTGGCCAAAAACATTCAGTACTTC. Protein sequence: CASSQEASGRLWGLAKNIQYF.

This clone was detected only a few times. CDR3 bases: TGTGCCAGCACCAATAGCGAGCAGTACTTC. It specifies CASTNSEQYF. The chain links TRBV6-4 to TRBJ2-7; no clear D. Germline assignment: CDR1 MRHNA and CDR2 SNTAGT. This CDR3 region has 10 residues. Deletions cut 7 bases from V and 6 bases from J, with 7 bases between.

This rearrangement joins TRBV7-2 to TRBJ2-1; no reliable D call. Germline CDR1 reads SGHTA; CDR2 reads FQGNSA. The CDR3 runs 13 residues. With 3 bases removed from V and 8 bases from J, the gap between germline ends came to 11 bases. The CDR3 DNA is TGTGCCAGCAGCTTTAGAATGGCGTATGAGCAGTTCTTC. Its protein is CASSFRMAYEQFF.

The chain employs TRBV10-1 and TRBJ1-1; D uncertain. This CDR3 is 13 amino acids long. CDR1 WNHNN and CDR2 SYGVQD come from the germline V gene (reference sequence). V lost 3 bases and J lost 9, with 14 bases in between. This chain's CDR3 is CASSEKGGIQAFF. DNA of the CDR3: TGCGCCAGCAGTGAAAAGGGAGGAATTCAAGCTTTCTTT.

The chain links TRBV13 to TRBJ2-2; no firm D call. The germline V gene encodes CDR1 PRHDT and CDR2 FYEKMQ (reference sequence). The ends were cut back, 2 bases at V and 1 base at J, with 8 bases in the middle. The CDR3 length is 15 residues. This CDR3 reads CASSLNFRNTGELFF. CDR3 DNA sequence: TGTGCCAGCAGCTTAAACTTTCGGAACACCGGGGAGCTGTTTTTT.

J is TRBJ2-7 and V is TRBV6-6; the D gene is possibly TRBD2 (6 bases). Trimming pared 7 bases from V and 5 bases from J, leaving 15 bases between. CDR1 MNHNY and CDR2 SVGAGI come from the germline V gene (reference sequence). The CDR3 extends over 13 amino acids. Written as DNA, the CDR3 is TGTGCCAGCAAAGCGCTCCGGGAGCACGAGCAGTACGTC. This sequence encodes CASKALREHEQYV.

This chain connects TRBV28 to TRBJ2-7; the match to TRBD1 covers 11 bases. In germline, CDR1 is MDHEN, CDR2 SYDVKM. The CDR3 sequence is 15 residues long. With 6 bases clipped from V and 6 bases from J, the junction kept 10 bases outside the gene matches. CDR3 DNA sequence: TGTGCCAGCAGAACAACCGGGACAGGGGGGTTCGAGCAGTACTTC. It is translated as CASRTTGTGGFEQYF.

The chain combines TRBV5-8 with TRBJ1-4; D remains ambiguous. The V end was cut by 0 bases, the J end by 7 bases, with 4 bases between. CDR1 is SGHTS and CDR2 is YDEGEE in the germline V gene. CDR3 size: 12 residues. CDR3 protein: CASSLDGEKLFF. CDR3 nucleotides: TGTGCCAGCAGCTTGGACGGTGAAAAACTGTTTTTT.

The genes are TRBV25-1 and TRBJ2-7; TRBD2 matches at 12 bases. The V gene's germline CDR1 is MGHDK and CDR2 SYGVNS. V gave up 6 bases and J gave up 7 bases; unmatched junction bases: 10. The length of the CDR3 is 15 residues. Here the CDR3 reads CASRPRTSGNPEQYV. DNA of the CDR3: TGTGCCAGCAGACCCCGGACTAGCGGGAACCCAGAGCAGTACGTC.

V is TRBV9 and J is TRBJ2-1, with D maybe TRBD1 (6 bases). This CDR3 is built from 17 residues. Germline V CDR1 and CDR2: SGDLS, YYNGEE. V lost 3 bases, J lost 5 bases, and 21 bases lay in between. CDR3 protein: CASSAPPTGFEDNEQFF. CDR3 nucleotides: TGTGCCAGCAGCGCACCCCCCACAGGGTTTGAGGACAATGAGCAGTTCTTC.